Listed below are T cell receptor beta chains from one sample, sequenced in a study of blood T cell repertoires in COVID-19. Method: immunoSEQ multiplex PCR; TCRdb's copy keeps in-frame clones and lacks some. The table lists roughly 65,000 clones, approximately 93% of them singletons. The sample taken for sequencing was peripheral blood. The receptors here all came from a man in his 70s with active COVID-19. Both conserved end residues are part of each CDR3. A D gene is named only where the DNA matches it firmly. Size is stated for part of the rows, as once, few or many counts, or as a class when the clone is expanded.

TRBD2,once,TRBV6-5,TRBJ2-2,TGTGCCAGCAAGCGGCAGGGCGGGGGAACCGGGGAGCTGTTTTTT,CASKRQGGGTGELFF
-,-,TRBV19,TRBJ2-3,TGTGCCAGTAGTAACCGCCCATCACCTGCGGATACGCAGTATTTT,CASSNRPSPADTQYF
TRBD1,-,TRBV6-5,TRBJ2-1,TGTGCCAGCACCCGCGGGACAGGCCGTGAGCAGTTCTTC,CASTRGTGREQFF
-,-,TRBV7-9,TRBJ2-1,TGTGCCAGCAGCTTAGCCACAGACGTTATACCCTACAATGAGCAGTTCTTC,CASSLATDVIPYNEQFF
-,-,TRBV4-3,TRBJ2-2,TGCGCCAGCAGCCAAGAGTCGGGGGGCCGCACCGGGGAGCTGTTTTTT,CASSQESGGRTGELFF
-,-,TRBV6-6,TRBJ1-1,TGTGTCGTCCGGCTGGGTTTAGAGGGAAACACTGAAGCTTTCTTT,CVVRLGLEGNTEAFF
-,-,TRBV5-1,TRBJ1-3,TGCGCCAGCAGCTTTCAGGGTATTGGCTCTGGAAACACCATATATTTT,CASSFQGIGSGNTIYF
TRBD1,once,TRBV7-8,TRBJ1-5,TGTGCCAGCAGCCCGACAGGGAATCAGCCCCAGCATTTT,CASSPTGNQPQHF
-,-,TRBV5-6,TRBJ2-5,TGTGCCAGCAGCTGGGGAGAGTGGGAGACCCAGTACTTC,CASSWGEWETQYF
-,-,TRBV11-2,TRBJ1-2,TGTGCCAGCAGCCCCATGCGGGGGGTTAACTATGGCTACACCTTC,CASSPMRGVNYGYTF
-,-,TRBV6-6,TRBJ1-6,TGTGCCAGCAGTTACTCGGGAGGGAATAATTCACCCCTCCACTTT,CASSYSGGNNSPLHF
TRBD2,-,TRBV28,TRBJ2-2,TGTGCCAGCAACCTACTAGCGGGGGTTTTCGGGGAGCTGTTTTTT,CASNLLAGVFGELFF
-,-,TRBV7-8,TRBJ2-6,TGTGCCAGCAGCTTAGTCGCAGGGGCTGGGGCCAACGTCCTGACTTTC,CASSLVAGAGANVLTF
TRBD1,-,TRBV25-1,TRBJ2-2,TGTGCCAGCAGTGGGCAATCCGGGACAGGTACCGGGGAGCTGTTTTTT,CASSGQSGTGTGELFF
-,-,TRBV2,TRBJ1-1,TGTGCCAGTCAGGGATGGACTGAAGCTTTCTTT,CASQGWTEAFF
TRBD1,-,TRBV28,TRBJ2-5,TGTGCCAGCAGTTTTTGGGGACAGGGAAAAGAGACCCAGTACTTC,CASSFWGQGKETQYF
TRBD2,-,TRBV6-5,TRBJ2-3,TGTGCCAGCAGGAACGGACTAGCTGGTACAGATACGCAGTATTTT,CASRNGLAGTDTQYF
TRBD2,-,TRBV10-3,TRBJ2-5,TGTGCCATCAGTGAGTCTGGGACTAGCGGGGGACTCCAAGAGACCCAGTACTTC,CAISESGTSGGLQETQYF
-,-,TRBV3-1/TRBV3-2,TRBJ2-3,TGTGCCAGCAGCCCCCACCCGACTAATACGCAGTATTTT,CASSPHPTNTQYF
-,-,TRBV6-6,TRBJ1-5,TGTGCCAGCAGTTCAGGACAGTCCTCTAATCAGCCCCAGCATTTT,CASSSGQSSNQPQHF
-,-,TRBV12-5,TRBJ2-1,TGTGCTAGTGGTTTGGCCCTGACCGCCCGATGGACTTACAATGAGCAGTTCTTC,CASGLALTARWTYNEQFF
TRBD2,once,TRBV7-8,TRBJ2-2,TGTGCCAGCAGCTGGACTAGCGGGGGCCGGGACGGGGAGCTGTTTTTT,CASSWTSGGRDGELFF
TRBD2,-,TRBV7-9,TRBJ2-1,TGTGCCAGCACCCCCGGGGGGTACTCCTACAATGAGCAGTTCTTC,CASTPGGYSYNEQFF
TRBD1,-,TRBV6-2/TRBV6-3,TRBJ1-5,TGTGCCAGCAGTTACGGTAGGACAGGGCACCAGCCCCAGCATTTT,CASSYGRTGHQPQHF
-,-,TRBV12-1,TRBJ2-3,TGTGCCAGCAGCTTTACTAGCGGGGGGGCAGGAGATACGCAGTATTTT,CASSFTSGGAGDTQYF
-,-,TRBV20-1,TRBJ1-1,TGCAGTGCTAGTCCCCGGGGGGGCGGAACTGAAGCTTTCTTT,CSASPRGGGTEAFF
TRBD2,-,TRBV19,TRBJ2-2,TGTGCCAGTAGCACCTGGACTAGCGGGGGGTTCGGGGAGCTGTTTTTT,CASSTWTSGGFGELFF
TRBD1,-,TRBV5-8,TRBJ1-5,TGTGCCAGCAGCGTTACAGGGGCGGGGAGCAATCAGCCCCAGCATTTT,CASSVTGAGSNQPQHF
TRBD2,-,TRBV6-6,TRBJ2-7,TGTGCCAGCAGTTACTTACGACTAGCTAGCTCCTACGAGCAGTACTTC,CASSYLRLASSYEQYF